The text below deals with one T cell receptor (beta chain). Its antigen is not known. TCRdb ran MiXCR on the 5' RACE reads and lists one entry per CDR3 protein. This sample yields over 500,000 distinct CDR3 sequences, of which 15% to 20% are seen a single time; roughly 8.2% belongs to the top ten. The source of the sample is a study of T-cell memory formation after mild COVID-19. Study-wide points: The study detected some responding clones in pre-infection memory, suggesting cross-reactive memory joined.

Germline lookup yields CDR1 SGHAT and CDR2 FQNNGV. The length of the CDR3 is 15 residues. Unmatched junction bases numbered 4, after V lost 2 bases and J lost 7 bases. The rearrangement links TRBV11-2 to TRBJ2-1, with 11 bases identical to TRBD2. Sequencing input: PBMCs or a T cell subset sorted from them (not recorded which). The sequence was collected from an adult woman who had mild COVID-19 (a few samples of this study predate the infection). Cell type and time point are not known. The CDR3 nucleotides are TGTGCCAGCAGCTTATATAGCGGGAGGGCGAATGAGCAGTTCTTC. Its protein product is CASSLYSGRANEQFF.